This TCR beta chain was captured by sequencing in a study of beta chain features in type 1 diabetes. For the study at large: Patients looked much like healthy donors when it came to age, gender and cell yields.

This clone occurred a few times. Antigen specificity is unknown. Trimming took 1 base from V and 2 from J, leaving 7 bases between them. CDR1 is SGHRS and CDR2 is YFSETQ in the germline V gene. The CDR3 runs to 13 residues. Sorting with CD45RO/CCR7/CD25/CD127/CD95/CD27 yielded naive, central memory, regulatory and stem-like memory CD4+ cells. Study observations and caveats: Patients with Type 1 diabetes showed moderately but significantly shorter TCRB CDR3s in all four CD4+ subsets. Patients with type 1 diabetes carried fewer insertions and had more deletions at their VDJ junctions.

cDNA synthesis used the whole RNA isolate, giving expressed TCRB sequences. About 3.9 million reads on average were seen across naive, central memory and regulatory T cell samples. Clones were read by immunoSEQ multiplex PCR, and TCRdb kept only the in-frame ones, dropping some. The profile covers fewer than 450,000 clones, with 13% appearing a single time and about 0.016% taken by the ten largest. The sequence was obtained from a young woman with type 1 diabetes. The V and J genes are TRBV5-1 and TRBJ2-7, with TRBD2 as a possible D gene (5 bases). The sequenced material came from naive CD4+ T cells from blood. The CDR3 DNA reads TGCGCCAGCAGCTTGAGCGGAACCTACGAGCAGTACTTC. Protein sequence: CASSLSGTYEQYF.